One sample yielded the 16 T cell receptor beta chains listed below, sequenced in a study of tumor-infiltrating lymphocytes in primary liver carcinoma. With 500 ng total RNA as template and a constant-region primer, TCR beta cDNA was made. Modified slightly, ARM-PCR produced TCR beta libraries over three nested multiplex PCR rounds. The study ran its first two PCR rounds for roughly 11 cycles each, using TRBV1-TRBV30 forward primers and a C-beta reverse primer. Each CDR3 protein gets one entry after TCRdb re-called the multiplex PCR reads with MiXCR. The data show 100,000 or so distinct CDR3 sequences, about 70% seen once. The tissue used was unsorted bulk material of roughly 17-33 mg. RNA and DNA were co-extracted from it with the AllPrep DNA/RNA mini kit. Sequencing input: liver tumor tissue from sampling region 5. Regarding subset: tumor region T5, tumor centre. These receptors were obtained from an older woman with primary liver carcinoma and hepatitis B virus infection.

This clonotype was detected only a few times. Possible read error: a much larger clone is one base away. CDR3: CASSTGQGMETQYF. In nucleotides, the CDR3 is TGTGCCAGCAGCACGGGACAGGGGATGGAGACCCAGTACTTC. J is TRBJ2-5 and V is TRBV5-4; TRBD1 matches 10 bases. This CDR3 region has 14 residues. Trimming took 4 bases from V and 5 from J; bases not matched to a gene: 5. CDR1 SGHNT and CDR2 YYREEE come from the germline V gene (reference sequence).

Of note for this clonotype: An end of the junction differs from the germline gene, which may be a read error. This chain uses TRBV7-8 with TRBJ2-5; 8 nucleotides align to TRBD1. This CDR3 is built from 16 residues. Per the germline V gene, CDR1 is SGHVS and CDR2 is FQNEAQ. The CDR3, as DNA: TGTGCCAGCAGCCTAGGAGGGGGCAGGGGGCTTATGACCCAGCACTTC. This sequence encodes CASSLGGGRGLMTQHF.

Comments on this clonotype: A much larger clone lies one base from this, so it may be a read error. The chain carries TRBV7-8 and TRBJ1-2, with D uncertain. The V and J ends lost 3 bases and 6 bases respectively, with 11 bases between them. Germline CDR1 is SGHVS and CDR2 is FQNEAQ. The CDR3 runs 13 residues. The CDR3 DNA follows: TGTGCCAGCAGCTTTTCCGGGAACCATGGCTACACCTTC. Amino acids: CASSFSGNHGYTF.

Concerning this clonotype: Relative to the germline gene, one junction end is altered; a read error may explain this. In DNA form, the CDR3 reads TGCGCCAGTAGCCCTGGACTAGCGGACCCAGATACGCAGTATTTT. Translation: CASSPGLADPDTQYF. The V and J genes are TRBV11-2 and TRBJ2-3, with TRBD2 matching over 10 bases. There are 15 residues in the CDR3. In germline, CDR1 is SGHAT, CDR2 FQNNGV.

As for this clonotype: The junction does not match germline at one end; this may be a read error. The chain has TRBV11-2 and TRBJ2-1; D is ambiguous. CDR3 length: 14 amino acids. CDR1 and CDR2 from the germline V gene are SGHAT and FQNNGV. CDR3 nucleotide sequence: TGTGCCAACAGCATAGATGGGAACCGCAGTGAGCAGTTCTTC. It codes for CANSIDGNRSEQFF.

This clonotype has at least ten counts. This rearrangement joins TRBV30 to TRBJ1-1; TRBD1 might be the D (6 bases). V lost 0 bases, J lost 1 base, and 9 bases lay in between. Germline CDR1 and CDR2: GTSNPN and SVGIG (reference sequence). The CDR3 loop spans 14 amino acids. Here the CDR3 reads CAWSVVGGNTEAFF. The DNA of the CDR3 is TGTGCCTGGAGTGTGGTAGGGGGGAACACTGAAGCTTTCTTT.

The rearrangement links TRBV29-1 to TRBJ2-1; TRBD1 matches at 8 bases. V shed 7 bases, J shed 8 bases, and the junction held 22 bases outside the gene matches. This CDR3 region has 17 residues. CDR1 SQVTM and CDR2 ANQGSEA come from the germline V gene. The CDR3 spells CSAPRFEGQVFHDEQFF. CDR3 bases: TGCAGCGCCCCTCGGTTCGAGGGACAGGTTTTCCACGATGAGCAGTTCTTC.

The rearrangement links TRBV11-2 to TRBJ2-1, with no clear D. The V and J ends lost 5 bases and 12 bases respectively, with 20 bases between them. This CDR3 is 14 amino acids long. CDR1 SGHAT and CDR2 FQNNGV come from the germline V gene. The CDR3 DNA reads as TGTGCCAGCAGCCCCCAGCGTTCTTCGGCTGGGCAGTTCTTC. It is translated as CASSPQRSSAGQFF.

About this clonotype itself: A read error may account for a junction end that differs from germline. The chain has TRBV2 and TRBJ1-2; D remains ambiguous. Germline CDR1 reads SNHLY; CDR2 reads FYNNEI. The CDR3 sequence is 17 residues long. CDR3 bases: TGTGCCGGCAGTCCTCAACTCCAGGCTTCCGAGGACTATGGCTACACCTTC. This gives the protein CAGSPQLQASEDYGYTF.

The table lists this clonotype with many counts. The chain joins TRBV12-3 or TRBV12-4 to TRBJ2-7; D call uncertain. The germline V and J ends were trimmed by 6 bases and 1 base, with 10 bases remaining between them. The CDR3 extends over 13 amino acids. CDR3 nucleotide sequence: TGTGCCAGCAGCCGAACAGAGTCCTACGAGCAGTACTTC. As protein: CASSRTESYEQYF.

About this clonotype: This may arise from a read error, as a much more abundant clone is one base away. CDR3 sequence (DNA): TGTGTCAGCAGCCGACTGAAGTCGTTATCCTACGAGCAGTACTTC. It yields the protein CVSSRLKSLSYEQYF. V is TRBV6-5 and J is TRBJ2-7, with D hard to call. The CDR3 runs 15 residues. From germline, CDR1 is MNHEY and CDR2 SVGAGI.

With regard to this clonotype: This may stem from a read error, because a much larger clone lies one nucleotide away. The J gene is TRBJ2-7, the V gene TRBV2; weak D call: TRBD1 (5 bases). The CDR3 is 13 amino acids. The V gene lost 6 bases and the J gene lost 5 bases, with 14 bases spanning the gap. Germline-derived CDR1 and CDR2 are SNHLY and FYNNEI. The CDR3 loop is CASSGVGVDEQYF. Here the CDR3 DNA reads TGTGCCAGCAGCGGTGTAGGGGTCGACGAGCAGTACTTC. Combining the CDR3 with reference TRBV2 and TRBJ2-7 gives the whole variable domain EPEVTQTPSHQVTQMGQEVILRCVPISNHLYFYWYRQILGQKVEFLVSFYNNEISEKSEIFDDQFSVERPDGSNFTLKIRSTKLEDSAMYFCASSGVGVDEQYFGPGTRLTVT.

Turning to this clonotype: Compared with germline, one end of the junction differs, possibly owing to a read error. The chain couples TRBV6-1 to TRBJ2-1, with D possibly called TRBD1 or TRBD2 (5 bases each). CDR1 and CDR2 from the germline V gene are MNHNS and SASEGT. This CDR3 has 16 residues. The CDR3: CASGEFGGLSYNEQFF. Written as DNA, the CDR3 is TGCGCCAGCGGTGAATTTGGGGGTCTCAGCTACAATGAGCAGTTCTTC.

Details on this clonotype: The junction departs from germline at one end; a sequencing error may be responsible. The chain couples TRBV4-1 to TRBJ2-3; TRBD2 aligns across 12 bases. The CDR3 contains 17 residues. Looked up from germline, CDR1 is MGHRA and CDR2 is YSYEKL. The CDR3 DNA follows: TGCGCCATCAGCCGAGATTTGACTAGCGGGAGTCGGGATACGCAGTATTTC. Amino acids: CAISRDLTSGSRDTQYF.

The chain couples TRBV5-1 to TRBJ2-1; D possibly corresponds to TRBD1 (7 bases). Gene TRBJ2-7 matches the end of the DNA better, so the J call may be wrong. This CDR3 comprises 14 residues. CDR1 is SGHRS and CDR2 is YFSETQ in the germline V gene. The CDR3 spells CASSLRQGGNEQYF. DNA of the CDR3: TGCGCCAGCAGCTTGAGGCAGGGGGGCAATGAGCAGTACTTC.

This clonotype has just one count. This may be a read error: a much more frequent sequence differs by one nucleotide. The CDR3 ends on some other residue instead of the conserved phenylalanine or tryptophan, so this is likely a read error. This sequence joins TRBV5-6 and TRBJ2-7, with D tentatively TRBD2 (5 bases). Germline-derived CDR1 and CDR2 are SGHDT and YYEEEE. The CDR3 covers 13 residues. V was pared by 2 bases and J by 2 bases, with 8 bases between. The CDR3 sequence: CASSFYGTYEQYL. The CDR3 DNA follows: TGTGCCAGCAGCTTTTACGGGACCTACGAGCAGTACCTC.